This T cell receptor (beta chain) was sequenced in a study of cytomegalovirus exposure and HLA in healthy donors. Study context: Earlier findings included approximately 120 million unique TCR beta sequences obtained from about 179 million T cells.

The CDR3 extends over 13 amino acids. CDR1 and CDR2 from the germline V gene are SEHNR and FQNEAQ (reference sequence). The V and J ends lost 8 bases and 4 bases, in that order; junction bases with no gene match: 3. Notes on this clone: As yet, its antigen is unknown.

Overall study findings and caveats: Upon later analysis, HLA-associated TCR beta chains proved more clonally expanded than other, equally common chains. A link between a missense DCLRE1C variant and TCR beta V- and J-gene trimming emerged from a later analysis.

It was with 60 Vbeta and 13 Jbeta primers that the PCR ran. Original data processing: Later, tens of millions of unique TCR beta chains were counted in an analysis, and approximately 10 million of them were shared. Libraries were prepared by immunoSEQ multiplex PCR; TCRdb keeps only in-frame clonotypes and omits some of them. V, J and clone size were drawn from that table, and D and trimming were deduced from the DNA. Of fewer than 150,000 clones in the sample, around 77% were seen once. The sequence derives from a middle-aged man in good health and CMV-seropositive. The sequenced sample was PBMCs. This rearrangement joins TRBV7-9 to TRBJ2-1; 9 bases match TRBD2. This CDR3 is CASGSGGYNEQFF. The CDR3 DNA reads TGTGCCAGCGGTAGCGGGGGATACAATGAGCAGTTCTTC.